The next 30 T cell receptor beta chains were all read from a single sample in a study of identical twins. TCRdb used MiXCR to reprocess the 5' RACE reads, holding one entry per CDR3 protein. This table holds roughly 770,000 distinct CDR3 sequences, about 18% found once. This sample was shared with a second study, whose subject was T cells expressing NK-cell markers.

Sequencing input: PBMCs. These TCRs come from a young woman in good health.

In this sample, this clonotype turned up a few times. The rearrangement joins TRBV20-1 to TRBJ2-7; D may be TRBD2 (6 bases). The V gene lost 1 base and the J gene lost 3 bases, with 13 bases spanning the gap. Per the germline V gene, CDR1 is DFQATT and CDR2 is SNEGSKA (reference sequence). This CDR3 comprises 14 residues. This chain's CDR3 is CSARVPQGGYEQYF. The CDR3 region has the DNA TGCAGTGCTAGAGTGCCGCAGGGAGGCTACGAGCAGTACTTC.

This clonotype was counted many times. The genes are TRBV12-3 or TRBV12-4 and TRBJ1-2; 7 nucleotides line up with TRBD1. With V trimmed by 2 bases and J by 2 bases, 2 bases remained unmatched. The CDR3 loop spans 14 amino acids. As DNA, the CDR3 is TGTGCCAGCAGTTTAAGGGACAGCAACTATGGCTACACCTTC. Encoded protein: CASSLRDSNYGYTF.

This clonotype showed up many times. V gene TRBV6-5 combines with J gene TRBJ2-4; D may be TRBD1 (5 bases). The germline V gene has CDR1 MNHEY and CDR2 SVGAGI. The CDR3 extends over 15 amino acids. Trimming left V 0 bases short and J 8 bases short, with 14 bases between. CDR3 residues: CASSYSGLRGDIQYF. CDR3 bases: TGTGCCAGCAGTTACTCGGGGCTGCGAGGCGACATTCAGTACTTC.

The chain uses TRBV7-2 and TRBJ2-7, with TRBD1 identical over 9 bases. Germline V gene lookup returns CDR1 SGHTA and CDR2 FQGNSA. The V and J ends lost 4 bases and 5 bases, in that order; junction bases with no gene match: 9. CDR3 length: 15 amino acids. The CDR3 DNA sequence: TGTGCCAGCAGCTCCATCGGGACAGGGAACCACGAGCAGTACTTC. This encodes CASSSIGTGNHEQYF.

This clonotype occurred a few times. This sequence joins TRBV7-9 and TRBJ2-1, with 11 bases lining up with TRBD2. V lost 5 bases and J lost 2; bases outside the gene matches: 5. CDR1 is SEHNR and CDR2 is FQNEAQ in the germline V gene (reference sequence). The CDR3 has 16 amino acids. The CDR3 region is CASSTTSGGTYNEQFF. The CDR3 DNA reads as TGTGCCAGCAGCACTACTAGCGGGGGTACCTACAATGAGCAGTTCTTC.

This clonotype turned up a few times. The CDR3 nucleotides read TGTGCCAGCAGCTTACGCCACCTGGAGAGTGAAGCTTTCTTT. This translates into CASSLRHLESEAFF. The V and J genes are TRBV7-9 and TRBJ1-1, with no clear D. CDR1 and CDR2 from the germline V gene are SEHNR and FQNEAQ (reference sequence). Trimming removed 2 bases at V and 7 bases at J, with 14 bases between. This CDR3 has 14 amino acids. The full variable domain, with the rest looked up from reference TRBV7-9 and TRBJ1-1, is DTGVSQNPRHKITKRGQNVTFRCDPISEHNRLYWYRQTLGQGPEFLTYFQNEAQLEKSRLLSDRFSAERPKGSFSTLEIQRTEQGDSAMYLCASSLRHLESEAFFGQGTRLTVV.

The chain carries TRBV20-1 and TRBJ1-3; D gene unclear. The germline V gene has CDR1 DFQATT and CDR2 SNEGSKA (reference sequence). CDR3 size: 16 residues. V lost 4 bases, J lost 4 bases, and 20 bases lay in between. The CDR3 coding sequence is TGCAGTGCTACCCTCCCCGGACTCTTAGGGGGAAACACCATATATTTT. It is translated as CSATLPGLLGGNTIYF.

CDR3 sequence: CASSGSTGNPYEQYF. CDR3 nucleotide sequence: TGTGCCAGCAGTGGATCGACAGGGAATCCCTACGAGCAGTACTTC. The rearrangement joins TRBV2 to TRBJ2-7; 7 bases align to TRBD1. The CDR3 length is 15 residues. In germline, CDR1 is SNHLY, CDR2 FYNNEI. V dropped 4 bases and J dropped 2; count of bases not matched to a gene: 8. Full variable domain (outside the CDR3, taken from reference TRBV2 and TRBJ2-7): EPEVTQTPSHQVTQMGQEVILRCVPISNHLYFYWYRQILGQKVEFLVSFYNNEISEKSEIFDDQFSVERPDGSNFTLKIRSTKLEDSAMYFCASSGSTGNPYEQYFGPGTRLTVT.

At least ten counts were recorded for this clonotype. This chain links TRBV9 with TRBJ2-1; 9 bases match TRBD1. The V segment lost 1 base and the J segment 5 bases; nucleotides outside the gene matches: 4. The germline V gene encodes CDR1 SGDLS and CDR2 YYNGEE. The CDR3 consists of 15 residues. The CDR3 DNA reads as TGTGCCAGCAGCGTATATGGGACAGGGAACAATGAGCAGTTCTTC. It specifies CASSVYGTGNNEQFF.

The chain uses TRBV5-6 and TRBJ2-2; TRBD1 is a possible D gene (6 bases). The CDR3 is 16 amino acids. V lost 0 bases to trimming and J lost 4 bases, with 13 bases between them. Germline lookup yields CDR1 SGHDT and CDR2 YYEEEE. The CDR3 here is CASSLDIGTITGELFF. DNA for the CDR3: TGTGCCAGCAGCTTGGATATTGGGACAATCACCGGGGAGCTGTTTTTT.

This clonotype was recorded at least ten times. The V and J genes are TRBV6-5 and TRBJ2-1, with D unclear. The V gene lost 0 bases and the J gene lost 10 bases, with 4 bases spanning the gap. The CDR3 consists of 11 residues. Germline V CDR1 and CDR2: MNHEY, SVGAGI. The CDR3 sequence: CASSYSGEQFF. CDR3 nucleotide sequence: TGTGCCAGCAGTTACTCGGGAGAGCAGTTCTTC.

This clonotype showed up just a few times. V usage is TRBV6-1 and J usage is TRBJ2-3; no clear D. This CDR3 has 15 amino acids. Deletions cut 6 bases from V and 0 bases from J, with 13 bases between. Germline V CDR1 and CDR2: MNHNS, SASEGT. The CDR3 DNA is TGTGCCAGCAGCCCGTATTCCTCTAGCACAGATACGCAGTATTTT. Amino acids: CASSPYSSSTDTQYF.

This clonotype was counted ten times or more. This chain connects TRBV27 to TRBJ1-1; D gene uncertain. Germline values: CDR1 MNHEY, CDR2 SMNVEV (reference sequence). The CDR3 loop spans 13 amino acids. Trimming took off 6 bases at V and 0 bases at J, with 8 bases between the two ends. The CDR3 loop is CASRMNLNTEAFF. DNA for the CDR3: TGTGCCAGCAGAATGAATCTGAACACTGAAGCTTTCTTT.

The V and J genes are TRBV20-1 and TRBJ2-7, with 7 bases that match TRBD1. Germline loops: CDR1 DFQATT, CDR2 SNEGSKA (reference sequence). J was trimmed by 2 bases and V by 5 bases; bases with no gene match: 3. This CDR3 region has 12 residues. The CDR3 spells CSADRAPYEQYF. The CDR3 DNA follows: TGCAGTGCTGACAGGGCTCCCTACGAGCAGTACTTC.

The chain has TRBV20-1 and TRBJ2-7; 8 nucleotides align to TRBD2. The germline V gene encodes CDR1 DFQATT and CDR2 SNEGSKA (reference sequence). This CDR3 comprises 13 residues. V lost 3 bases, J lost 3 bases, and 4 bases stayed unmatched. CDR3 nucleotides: TGCAGTGCTAGTCGCGGGGGGATCTACGAGCAGTACTTC. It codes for CSASRGGIYEQYF.

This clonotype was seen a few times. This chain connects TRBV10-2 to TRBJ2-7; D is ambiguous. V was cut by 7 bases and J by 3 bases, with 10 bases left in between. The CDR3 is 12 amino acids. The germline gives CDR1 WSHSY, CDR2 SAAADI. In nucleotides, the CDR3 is TGCGCCAGCACGTCTAAAGTCTACGAGCAGTACTTC. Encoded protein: CASTSKVYEQYF.

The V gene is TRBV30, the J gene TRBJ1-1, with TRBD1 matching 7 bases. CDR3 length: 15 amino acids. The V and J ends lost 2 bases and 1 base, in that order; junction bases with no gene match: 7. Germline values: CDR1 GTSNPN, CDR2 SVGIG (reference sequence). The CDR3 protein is CAWSIAGTANTEAFF. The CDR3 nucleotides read TGTGCCTGGAGTATTGCCGGGACAGCGAACACTGAAGCTTTCTTT.

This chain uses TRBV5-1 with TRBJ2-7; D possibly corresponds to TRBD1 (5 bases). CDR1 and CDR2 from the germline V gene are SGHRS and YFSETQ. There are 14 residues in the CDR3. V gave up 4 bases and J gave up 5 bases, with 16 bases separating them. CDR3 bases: TGCGCCAGCAGCGCGGAACAGGTTACCGACGAGCAGTACTTC. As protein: CASSAEQVTDEQYF.

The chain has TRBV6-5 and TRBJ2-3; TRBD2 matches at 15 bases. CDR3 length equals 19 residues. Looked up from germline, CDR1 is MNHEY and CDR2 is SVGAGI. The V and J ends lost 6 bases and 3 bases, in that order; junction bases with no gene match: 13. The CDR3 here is CASSYGLAGGRMGTDTQYF. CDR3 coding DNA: TGTGCCAGCAGCTATGGACTAGCGGGAGGGCGAATGGGAACAGATACGCAGTATTTT.

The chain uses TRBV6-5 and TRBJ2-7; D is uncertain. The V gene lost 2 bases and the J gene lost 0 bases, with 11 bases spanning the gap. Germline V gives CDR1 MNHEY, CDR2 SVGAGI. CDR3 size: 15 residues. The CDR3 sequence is CASSYQVGSSYEQYF. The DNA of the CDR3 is TGTGCCAGCAGTTACCAGGTCGGTAGCTCCTACGAGCAGTACTTC.

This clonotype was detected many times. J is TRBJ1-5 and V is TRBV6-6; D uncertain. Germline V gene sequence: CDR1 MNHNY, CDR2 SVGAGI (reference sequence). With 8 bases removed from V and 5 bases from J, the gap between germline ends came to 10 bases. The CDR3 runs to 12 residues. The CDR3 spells CASRQTDQPQHF. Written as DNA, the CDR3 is TGTGCCAGCCGTCAAACCGATCAGCCCCAGCATTTT.

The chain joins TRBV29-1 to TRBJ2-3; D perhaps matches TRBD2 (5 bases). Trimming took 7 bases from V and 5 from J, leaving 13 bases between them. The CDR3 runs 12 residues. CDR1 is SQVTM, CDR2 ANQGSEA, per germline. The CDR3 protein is CSAGFREDTQYF. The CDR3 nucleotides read TGCAGCGCTGGGTTCCGGGAAGATACGCAGTATTTT.

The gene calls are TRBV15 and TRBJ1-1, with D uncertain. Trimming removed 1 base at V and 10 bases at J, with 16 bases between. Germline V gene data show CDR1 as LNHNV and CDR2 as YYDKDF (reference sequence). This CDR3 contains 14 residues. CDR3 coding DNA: TGTGCCACCAGCAGAGGGGAAACGCTGTCACGAGCTTTCTTT. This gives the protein CATSRGETLSRAFF.

CDR3 nucleotides: TGTGCCAGCAACTCAGGGGCTCATGGGGCTTTCTTT. It yields the protein CASNSGAHGAFF. The chain has TRBV6-2 or TRBV6-3 and TRBJ1-1; perhaps TRBD1 as D (6 bases). V lost 7 bases to trimming and J lost 11 bases, with 17 bases between them. The germline V gene encodes CDR1 MNHEY and CDR2 SVGEGT. This CDR3 contains 12 residues.

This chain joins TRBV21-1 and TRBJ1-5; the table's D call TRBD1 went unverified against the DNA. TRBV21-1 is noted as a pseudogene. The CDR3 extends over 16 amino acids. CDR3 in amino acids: CASSKAAQGCNQPQHF. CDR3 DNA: TGTGCCAGCAGCAAAGCAGCACAGGGATGTAATCAGCCCCAGCATTTT.

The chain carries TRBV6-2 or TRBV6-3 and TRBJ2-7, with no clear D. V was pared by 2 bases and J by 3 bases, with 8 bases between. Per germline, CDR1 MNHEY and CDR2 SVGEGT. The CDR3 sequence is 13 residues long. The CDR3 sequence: CASSYSNLYEQYF. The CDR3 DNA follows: TGTGCCAGCAGTTACAGCAACCTCTACGAGCAGTACTTC.

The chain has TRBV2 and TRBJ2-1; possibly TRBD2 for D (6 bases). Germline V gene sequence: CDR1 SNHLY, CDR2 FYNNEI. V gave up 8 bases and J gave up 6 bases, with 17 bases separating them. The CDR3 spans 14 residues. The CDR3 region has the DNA TGTGCCAGCCCCGGGCGCGGGAACTCCAATGAGCAGTTCTTC. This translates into CASPGRGNSNEQFF.

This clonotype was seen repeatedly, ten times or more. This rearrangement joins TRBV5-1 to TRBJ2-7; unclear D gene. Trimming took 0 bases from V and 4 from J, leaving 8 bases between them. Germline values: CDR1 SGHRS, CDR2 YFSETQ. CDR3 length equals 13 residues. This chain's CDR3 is CASSLATNYEQYF. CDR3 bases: TGCGCCAGCAGCTTGGCCACCAATTACGAGCAGTACTTC.

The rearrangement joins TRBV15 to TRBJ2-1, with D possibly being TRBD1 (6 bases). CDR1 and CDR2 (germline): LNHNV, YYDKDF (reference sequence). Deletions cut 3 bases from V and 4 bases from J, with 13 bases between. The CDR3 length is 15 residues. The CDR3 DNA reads TGTGCCACCAGCAGCTGGGACCAGGGGTACAATGAGCAGTTCTTC. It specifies CATSSWDQGYNEQFF.

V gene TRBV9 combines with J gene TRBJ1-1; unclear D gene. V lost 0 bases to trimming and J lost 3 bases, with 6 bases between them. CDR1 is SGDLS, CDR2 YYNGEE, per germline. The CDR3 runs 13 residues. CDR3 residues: CASSVEEDTEAFF. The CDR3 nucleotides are TGTGCCAGCAGCGTAGAAGAAGACACTGAAGCTTTCTTT.